Following are 21 T cell receptor beta chains from one sample sequenced in a study of molecular identifiers for immune sequencing clone quantification. TCRdb analysed the PCR reads with MiXCR anew, one entry per CDR3 protein. Altogether hundreds of thousands of distinct CDR3 sequences are present, 20% to 25% being singletons, with the ten largest covering about 0.81%. Material for sequencing was naive CD8+ T cells from blood, with Jurkat cell RNA spiked in. Subset described: FACS-sorted CD8+CD4-CCR7+CD45RA+ naive T cells. These receptors were obtained from a human donor in good health. Some libraries in this study had Jurkat cell RNA spiked in.

This clonotype was recorded once. V usage is TRBV25-1 and J usage is TRBJ2-3; D is tentatively TRBD1 or TRBD2 (5 bases each). Germline V lookup: CDR1 MGHDK, CDR2 SYGVNS. The CDR3 consists of 16 residues. V was pared by 3 bases and J by 4 bases, with 17 bases between. CDR3 DNA: TGTGCCAGCAGTGACGGGGACGGTTTGGGCGCAGATACGCAGTATTTT. It specifies CASSDGDGLGADTQYF.

To note about this clonotype: This clone may be a read error of a much larger clone one base away. Likely a read error: the CDR3 ends without its conserved phenylalanine or tryptophan. The chain combines TRBV13 with TRBJ2-5; D not resolved. From germline, CDR1 is PRHDT and CDR2 FYEKMQ (reference sequence). Trimming stripped 1 base from V and 8 bases from J, with 8 bases between. This CDR3 contains 12 residues. CDR3 nucleotides: TGTGCCAGCAGCTTAGATAGGATCACCCAGTACCTC. Residues: CASSLDRITQYL.

The chain is built from TRBV6-2 or TRBV6-3 and TRBJ1-1; D uncertain. Germline lookup yields CDR1 MNHEY and CDR2 SVGEGT. This CDR3 contains 11 residues. V was cut by 2 bases and J by 11 bases, with 9 bases left in between. The CDR3 nucleotides are TGTGCCAGCAGTTACGTCGAGGCGGCTTTCTTT. Amino acid sequence: CASSYVEAAFF.

This clonotype showed up many times. J is TRBJ2-5 and V is TRBV7-9; D is possibly TRBD1 (5 bases). CDR3 length: 14 residues. Per germline, CDR1 SEHNR and CDR2 FQNEAQ (reference sequence). V lost 4 bases and J 1 base, leaving 10 bases between the germline ends. Here the CDR3 DNA reads TGTGCCAGCAGCTGGAAGGACATCCAAGAGACCCAGTACTTC. This encodes CASSWKDIQETQYF.

V gene TRBV24-1 combines with J gene TRBJ2-1; 13 bases map to TRBD2. Germline V lookup: CDR1 KGHDR, CDR2 SFDVKD. V lost 2 bases to trimming and J lost 9 bases; unmatched junction nucleotides: 9. The CDR3 has 17 amino acids. The CDR3 spells CATSDYTGTSGISEQFF. The CDR3 DNA is TGTGCCACCAGTGATTACACCGGGACTAGCGGGATTAGTGAGCAGTTCTTC.

Many counts were recorded for this clonotype. CDR3 protein: CAWSGSARQETQYF. The CDR3 nucleotides read TGTGCCTGGAGTGGTAGCGCGAGGCAAGAGACCCAGTACTTC. The V call is TRBV30, the J call TRBJ2-5; perhaps TRBD2 as D (5 bases). In germline, CDR1 is GTSNPN, CDR2 SVGIG (reference sequence). V was clipped by 1 base and J by 2 bases, with 11 bases between them. The CDR3 is made up of 14 amino acids.

This clonotype was seen many times. The chain recombines TRBV4-3 with TRBJ2-6; the D is unclear. CDR1 and CDR2 (germline): LGHNA, YSLEER. Trimming left V 0 bases short and J 1 base short, with 7 bases between. This CDR3 is built from 16 residues. DNA of the CDR3: TGCGCCAGCAGCCAAGAGTGGCGATCTGGGGCCAACGTCCTGACTTTC. Translating gives CASSQEWRSGANVLTF.

This clonotype was seen repeatedly, ten times or more. V and J are TRBV7-9 and TRBJ2-1; 7 bases align to TRBD1. CDR3 size: 18 residues. The germline V gene has CDR1 SEHNR and CDR2 FQNEAQ (reference sequence). The V segment lost 2 bases and the J segment 0 bases; nucleotides outside the gene matches: 10. The CDR3 sequence is CASSLTVLDRSSYNEQFF. The DNA of the CDR3 is TGTGCCAGCAGCTTAACAGTATTGGACAGGAGCTCCTACAATGAGCAGTTCTTC.

This clonotype was counted many times. CDR3 residues: CASSYGGAYGETQYF. Here the CDR3 DNA reads TGTGCCAGCAGTTACGGGGGGGCTTACGGAGAGACCCAGTACTTC. The chain combines TRBV6-5 with TRBJ2-5; a possible D gene is TRBD2 (7 bases). This CDR3 comprises 15 residues. Trimming took 2 bases from V and 4 from J, leaving 14 bases between them. Looked up from germline, CDR1 is MNHEY and CDR2 is SVGAGI.

Many counts were recorded for this clonotype. The CDR3 loop reads CSVVGTGTLTDTQYF. In nucleotides, the CDR3 is TGCAGCGTTGTCGGGACAGGGACCCTCACAGATACGCAGTATTTT. The chain joins TRBV29-1 to TRBJ2-3; TRBD1 aligns across 9 bases. Trimming cost V 4 bases and J 2 bases; bases outside gene matches: 7. The CDR3 runs 15 residues. CDR1 and CDR2 from the germline V gene are SQVTM and ANQGSEA.

There are many counts of this clonotype. The chain carries TRBV7-8 and TRBJ1-1; 8 nucleotides line up with TRBD1. This CDR3 is 13 amino acids long. Germline V lookup: CDR1 SGHVS, CDR2 FQNEAQ. V shed 4 bases and J 7 bases; nucleotides not matched to a gene: 5. CDR3 protein: CASSWEDRVEAFF. The CDR3 DNA reads as TGTGCCAGCAGCTGGGAGGACAGGGTTGAAGCTTTCTTT.

V usage is TRBV7-3 and J usage is TRBJ2-3, with 7 bases aligning to TRBD2. The germline CDR1 and CDR2 sequences are SGHTA and FQGTGA. The CDR3 loop spans 16 amino acids. Losses at the gene ends were 2 bases for V and 2 bases for J; bases not matched to a gene: 7. CDR3 DNA sequence: TGTGCCAGCAGCTTAGTGGGCGGGGGAGCCACAGATACGCAGTATTTT. Its translation: CASSLVGGGATDTQYF.

This chain uses TRBV4-1 with TRBJ2-7, with D hard to call. Germline lookup yields CDR1 MGHRA and CDR2 YSYEKL. The V end was cut by 2 bases, the J end by 2 bases, with 10 bases between. This CDR3 comprises 14 residues. This chain's CDR3 is CASSQYSQAYEQYF. The CDR3, as DNA: TGCGCCAGCAGCCAATATAGCCAGGCCTACGAGCAGTACTTC.

This clonotype appeared many times. This chain uses TRBV2 with TRBJ2-2; possible D gene TRBD1, 5 bases. The CDR3 is 15 residues long. Trimming took 6 bases from V and 0 from J, leaving 11 bases between them. The germline CDR1 and CDR2 sequences are SNHLY and FYNNEI. CDR3 bases: TGTGCCAGCAGCACAGGTTGGTCGAACACCGGGGAGCTGTTTTTT. Residues: CASSTGWSNTGELFF.

This clonotype has a handful of counts. The V call is TRBV29-1, the J call TRBJ1-5, with D unclear. Trimming stripped 5 bases from V and 0 bases from J, with 11 bases between. Germline V gives CDR1 SQVTM, CDR2 ANQGSEA. This CDR3 contains 14 residues. CDR3 nucleotide sequence: TGCAGCGTTCTAGACGGATATAGCAATCAGCCCCAGCATTTT. Translated: CSVLDGYSNQPQHF.

V gene TRBV5-8 combines with J gene TRBJ2-7; the D is unclear. Trimming cost V 8 bases and J 6 bases, with 21 bases left between them. The length of the CDR3 is 14 residues. Looked up from germline, CDR1 is SGHTS and CDR2 is YDEGEE. CDR3 sequence reads: CARSPNGRLAEQYF. The DNA for the CDR3 is TGTGCCAGGAGCCCCAATGGCAGGTTAGCCGAGCAGTACTTC.

This clonotype came up a few times. The rearrangement links TRBV20-1 to TRBJ2-1, with 11 nucleotides matching TRBD2. This CDR3 has 18 amino acids. The ends lost 0 bases at V and 0 bases at J; junction bases unmatched: 7. Germline V gene lookup returns CDR1 DFQATT and CDR2 SNEGSKA (reference sequence). DNA of the CDR3: TGCAGTGCTAGAGATTTTAGCGGGAGGGAGGGCTCCTACAATGAGCAGTTCTTC. Protein sequence: CSARDFSGREGSYNEQFF.

This clonotype has ten or more counts. Here the CDR3 DNA reads TGTGCCAGCAGCTCCAACAGGGGGCAAATCAATGAGCAGTTCTTC. Residues: CASSSNRGQINEQFF. The chain is built from TRBV7-2 and TRBJ2-1, with 9 positions matching TRBD1. V was pared by 4 bases and J by 6 bases, with 7 bases of the junction left unmatched. The CDR3 is 15 amino acids. Germline assignment: CDR1 SGHTA and CDR2 FQGNSA.

This clonotype was seen ten or more times. The V and J genes are TRBV29-1 and TRBJ2-5, with TRBD2 matching over 7 bases. Germline assignment: CDR1 SQVTM and CDR2 ANQGSEA. The CDR3 covers 15 residues. V lost 3 bases and J lost 1; bases outside the gene matches: 8. In DNA form, the CDR3 reads TGCAGCGTTGAGGATGGGGGGGGGAGCCAAGAGACCCAGTACTTC. Translated: CSVEDGGGSQETQYF.

As to this clonotype: A single base separates this from a much larger clone, so it may be a read error. The genes are TRBV4-3 and TRBJ2-2; a weak D match, TRBD2 (5 bases). The CDR3 length is 15 residues. Germline-derived CDR1 and CDR2 are LGHNA and YSLEER. The CDR3 DNA reads TGCGCCAGCAGCCATCAGCTAACGAACACCGGGGAGCCGTTTTTT. Protein sequence: CASSHQLTNTGEPFF.

This clonotype was detected a few times. This chain joins TRBV10-3 and TRBJ1-5; maybe TRBD1 (6 bases). Germline loops: CDR1 ENHRY, CDR2 SYGVKD. The V and J ends lost 8 bases and 4 bases respectively, with 9 bases between them. The CDR3 is made up of 12 amino acids. CDR3 bases: TGTGCCATCGCAGGGGTGAATCAGCCCCAGCATTTT. Translated: CAIAGVNQPQHF.